A selection of T cell receptor beta chains follows, all from one sample in a study of cytomegalovirus exposure and HLA in healthy donors. Profiled with immunoSEQ multiplex PCR; TCRdb holds only in-frame clones, not every one. The data show fewer than 150,000 clones, with around 82% seen just once and about 6.8% held by the top ten. The sample taken for sequencing was PBMCs. The source of these receptors is a woman in her 40s in good health and CMV-seropositive. Both conserved end residues are part of each CDR3. A D gene is named only where the DNA matches it firmly. The listing skips clone size in some rows; elsewhere it reads once, few, many or a size class.

NA,TRBJ2-7,many,TRBV6-5,CASSYGQVSEQYF,TGTGCCAGCAGTTACGGGCAAGTCAGCGAGCAGTACTTC
TRBD2,TRBJ2-1,NA,TRBV7-2,CASRRGSYNEQFF,TGTGCCAGTCGGCGGGGGTCCTACAATGAGCAGTTCTTC
TRBD2,TRBJ2-1,once,TRBV13,CASISGRGIYNEQFF,TGTGCCAGCATTAGCGGGAGGGGGATTTACAATGAGCAGTTCTTC
TRBD2,TRBJ2-1,NA,TRBV5-1,CASSSQTSGGSEQFF,TGCGCCAGCAGCTCGCAGACTAGCGGAGGTAGTGAGCAGTTCTTC
NA,TRBJ2-5,NA,TRBV5-1,CASSLDRGETQYF,TGCGCCAGCAGCTTGGACCGAGGAGAGACCCAGTACTTC
TRBD1,TRBJ2-7,NA,TRBV6-1,CASNLGTASYEQYF,TGTGCCAGCAACCTTGGGACAGCCTCCTACGAGCAGTACTTC
NA,TRBJ2-5,NA,TRBV6-1,CASRRQGLGETQYF,TGTGCCAGCAGAAGACAGGGACTAGGGGAGACCCAGTACTTC
TRBD2,TRBJ2-1,few,TRBV7-3,CASSLATSSGRANEQFF,TGTGCCAGCAGCTTAGCAACCAGTAGCGGGAGGGCGAATGAGCAGTTCTTC
NA,TRBJ2-6,NA,TRBV2,CASSQEGGSGANVLTF,TGTGCCAGCAGTCAAGAAGGGGGCTCTGGGGCCAACGTCCTGACTTTC
NA,TRBJ2-1,NA,TRBV18,CASSPSLGGGGNEQFF,TGTGCCAGCTCACCCAGTCTAGGAGGAGGAGGTAATGAGCAGTTCTTC
TRBD2,TRBJ2-2,NA,TRBV7-9,CASSPGISGSLTGELFF,TGTGCCAGCAGCCCGGGGATTAGCGGGAGTCTAACCGGGGAGCTGTTTTTT
NA,TRBJ1-5,few,TRBV10-3,CAISERQLSNQPQHF,TGTGCCATCAGTGAGCGACAACTTAGCAATCAGCCCCAGCATTTT
TRBD2,TRBJ2-7,few,TRBV28,CASSPRGGRRSPDYEQYF,TGTGCCAGCAGTCCCCGGGGGGGCAGGCGAAGCCCCGACTACGAGCAGTACTTC
TRBD2,TRBJ2-7,NA,TRBV28,CASSSLAGGHWYF,TGTGCCAGCAGTTCTCTAGCGGGAGGGCACTGGTACTTC
NA,TRBJ1-1,NA,TRBV30,CAWNRGINTEAFF,TGTGCCTGGAATCGGGGGATCAACACTGAAGCTTTCTTT
TRBD1,TRBJ1-1,NA,TRBV18,CASSADRGEAFF,TGTGCCAGCTCAGCAGACAGGGGAGAAGCTTTCTTT
TRBD1,TRBJ2-7,NA,TRBV7-8,CASSITRQGAYEQYF,TGTGCCAGCAGCATCACTCGACAGGGCGCCTACGAGCAGTACTTC
TRBD1,TRBJ2-1,once,TRBV7-2,CASSSRGQYYNEQFF,TGTGCCAGCAGCTCGAGGGGGCAATACTACAATGAGCAGTTCTTC